Listed here is a single T cell receptor (beta chain). The data belong to a study of cytomegalovirus exposure and HLA in healthy donors. The PCR used 60 Vbeta and 13 Jbeta primers. Method: immunoSEQ multiplex PCR; TCRdb's copy keeps in-frame clones and lacks some. This sample has some 150,000 clones, with around 82% found just once. The specimen was PBMCs. This TCR was recovered from a man between 45 and 60 years old in good health and CMV-seropositive.

The CDR3 DNA reads TGTGCCAGCAGCTTGGGGGGCTTACAGGGGGTGCGCGAGCAGTACTTC. Encoded protein: CASSLGGLQGVREQYF. This rearrangement joins TRBV5-4 to TRBJ2-5; 8 bases map to TRBD1. The DNA end is more similar to TRBJ2-7, so the J call may be wrong. The CDR3 sequence is 16 residues long. Germline V gene sequence: CDR1 SGHNT, CDR2 YYREEE (reference sequence).